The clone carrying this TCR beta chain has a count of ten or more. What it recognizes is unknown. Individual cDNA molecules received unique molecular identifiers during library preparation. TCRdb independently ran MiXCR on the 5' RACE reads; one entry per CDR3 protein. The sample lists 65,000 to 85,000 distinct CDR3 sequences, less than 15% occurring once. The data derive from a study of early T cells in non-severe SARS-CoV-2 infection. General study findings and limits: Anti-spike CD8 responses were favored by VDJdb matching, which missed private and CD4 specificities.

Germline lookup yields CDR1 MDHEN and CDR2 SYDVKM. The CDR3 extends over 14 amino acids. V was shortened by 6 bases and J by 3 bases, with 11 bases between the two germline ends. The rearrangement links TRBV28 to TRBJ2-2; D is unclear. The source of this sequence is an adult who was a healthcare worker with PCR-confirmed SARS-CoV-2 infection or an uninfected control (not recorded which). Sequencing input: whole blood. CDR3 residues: CASRRTVDTGELFF. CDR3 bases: TGTGCCAGCAGACGGACGGTTGACACCGGGGAGCTGTTTTTT.